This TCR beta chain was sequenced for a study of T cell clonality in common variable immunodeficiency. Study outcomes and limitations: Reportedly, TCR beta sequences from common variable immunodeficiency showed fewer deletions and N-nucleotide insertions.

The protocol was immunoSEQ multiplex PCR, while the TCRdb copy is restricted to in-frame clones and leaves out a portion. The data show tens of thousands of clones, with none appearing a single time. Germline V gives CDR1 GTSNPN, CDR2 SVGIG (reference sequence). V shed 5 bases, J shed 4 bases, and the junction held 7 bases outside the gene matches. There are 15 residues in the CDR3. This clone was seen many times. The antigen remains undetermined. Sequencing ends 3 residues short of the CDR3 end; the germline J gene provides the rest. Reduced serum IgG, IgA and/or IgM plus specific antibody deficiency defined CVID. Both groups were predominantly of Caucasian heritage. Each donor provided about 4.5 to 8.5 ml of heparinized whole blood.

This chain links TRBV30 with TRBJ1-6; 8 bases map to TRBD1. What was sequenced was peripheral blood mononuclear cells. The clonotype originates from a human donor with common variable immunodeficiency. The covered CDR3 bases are TGTGCCTGGTCGACAGGGGTCCTATATAATTCACCC. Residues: CAWSTGVLYNSP. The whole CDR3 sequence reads CAWSTGVLYNSPLHF. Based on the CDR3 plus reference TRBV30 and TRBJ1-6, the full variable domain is SQTIHQWPATLVQPVGSPLSLECTVEGTSNPNLYWYRQAAGRGLQLLFYSVGIGQISSEVPQNLSASRPQDRQFILSSKKLLLSDSGFYLCAWSTGVLYNSPLHFGNGTRLTVT.